The rows below give T cell receptor beta chains drawn from one sample of a study of CD8 T cells in Susac syndrome. MiXCR was run by TCRdb on the immunoSEQ multiplex PCR reads, yielding one entry per CDR3 protein. The table has more than 200,000 distinct CDR3 sequences, roughly 92% seen once. Sequenced sample: CD8+ T cells from PBMCs. Receptor source: a human donor with multiple sclerosis. The CDR3 runs from the conserved cysteine through the conserved F or W. D genes are given only for firm matches. Expanded clones are given a class, and other clones once, few, many or no size at all.

>TRBV27|NA|NA|TRBJ2-3
CASKWGDTQYF
TGTGCCAGCAAGTGGGGGGATACGCAGTATTTT
>TRBV7-9|NA|NA|TRBJ1-6
CASSLDRGVTLHF
TGTGCCAGCAGCTTAGATCGGGGAGTCACCCTCCACTTT
>TRBV20-1|NA|NA|TRBJ2-1
CSARFEGANYNEQFF
TGCAGTGCTAGATTTGAAGGAGCAAACTACAATGAGCAGTTCTTC
>TRBV7-9|NA|NA|TRBJ2-1
CASSSSHGNEQFF
TGTGCCAGCAGCTCGTCCCACGGCAATGAGCAGTTCTTC
>TRBV9|NA|NA|TRBJ2-3
CASSGDRTSDTDTQYF
TGTGCCAGCAGCGGCGACAGGACGTCAGACACAGATACGCAGTATTTT
>TRBV6-1|NA|TRBD2|TRBJ2-7
CASSESGGHLYEQYF
TGTGCCAGCAGTGAATCGGGAGGGCACCTCTACGAGCAGTACTTC
>TRBV4-2|NA|NA|TRBJ2-5
CASSLFLQETQYF
TGTGCCAGCAGCCTCTTTCTCCAAGAGACCCAGTACTTC
>TRBV5-6|NA|NA|TRBJ2-1
CASSPNSDYYNEQFF
TGTGCCAGCAGCCCCAACAGTGATTACTACAATGAGCAGTTCTTC
>TRBV5-6|NA|NA|TRBJ1-4
CASSDLRDEKLFF
TGTGCCAGCAGCGATCTCAGGGACGAAAAACTGTTTTTT
>TRBV15|NA|NA|TRBJ2-7
CATSGPEGASYEQYF
TGTGCCACCAGCGGGCCGGAAGGGGCCAGCTACGAGCAGTACTTC
>TRBV3-1|NA|TRBD1|TRBJ2-3
CASSHGQGSGTDTQYF
TGTGCCAGCAGCCATGGACAGGGGAGTGGCACAGATACGCAGTATTTT
>TRBV3-1|NA|NA|TRBJ2-3
CASSPDFGLEKDTQYF
TGTGCCAGCAGCCCGGATTTTGGACTCGAGAAAGATACGCAGTATTTT
>TRBV9|NA|TRBD1|TRBJ2-3
CASSGIDRDHTDTQYF
TGTGCCAGCAGCGGGATCGACAGGGACCACACAGATACGCAGTATTTT
>TRBV6-6|NA|NA|TRBJ2-7
CASSSPGREQYF
TGTGCCAGCAGTTCGCCGGGGAGGGAGCAGTACTTC
>TRBV5-4|NA|NA|TRBJ2-1
CASSLGVGLYNEQFF
TGTGCCAGCAGCTTGGGAGTAGGCCTCTACAATGAGCAGTTCTTC
>TRBV7-6|NA|NA|TRBJ2-1
CASSSMSPGLVYNEQFF
TGTGCCAGCAGCTCGATGTCACCGGGTTTGGTGTACAATGAGCAGTTCTTC
>TRBV5-1|NA|TRBD2|TRBJ2-7
CASSSLADSTGQYF
TGCGCCAGCAGCTCCCTAGCGGATTCCACGGGGCAGTACTTC
>TRBV10-2|NA|TRBD1|TRBJ2-3
CASSSSAAGGGTDTQYF
TGCGCCAGCAGTAGCTCTGCGGCAGGGGGTGGCACAGATACGCAGTATTTT
>TRBV30|NA|NA|TRBJ2-7
CAWRNWSVYEQYF
TGTGCCTGGAGAAACTGGTCCGTCTACGAGCAGTACTTC
>TRBV9|once|NA|TRBJ2-1
CASSVEVNEQFF
TGTGCCAGCAGCGTAGAGGTCAATGAGCAGTTCTTC
>TRBV13|NA|NA|TRBJ2-1
CASSLVAAPYNEQFF
TGTGCCAGCAGCTTAGTGGCTGCTCCTTACAATGAGCAGTTCTTC
>TRBV4-1|NA|NA|TRBJ1-2
CASVPYPGRDGYTF
TGCGCCAGCGTGCCCTACCCAGGGAGGGATGGCTACACCTTC
>TRBV29-1|NA|TRBD1|TRBJ2-2
CSASGQGVSLTGELFF
TGCAGCGCGTCTGGACAGGGGGTTTCTCTCACCGGGGAGCTGTTTTTT
>TRBV4-3|once|TRBD2|TRBJ2-1
CASSLGLAPQGSYNEQFF
TGCGCCAGCAGCCTCGGACTAGCTCCCCAGGGTTCCTACAATGAGCAGTTCTTC
>TRBV27|NA|TRBD1|TRBJ1-2
CASSLGGTGGRHGYTF
TGTGCCAGCAGTTTAGGCGGGACAGGGGGGCGGCACGGCTACACCTTC
>TRBV29-1|NA|NA|TRBJ2-2
CSVMNNTGELFF
TGCAGCGTTATGAACAACACCGGGGAGCTGTTTTTT
>TRBV2|NA|TRBD2|TRBJ2-1
CASSDDTSGSSNEQFF
TGTGCCAGCAGTGACGATACTAGCGGGAGTTCGAATGAGCAGTTCTTC
>TRBV12-3/TRBV12-4|NA|NA|TRBJ2-6
CASSAKGPLPANVLTF
TGTGCCAGCAGTGCCAAGGGGCCCCTTCCAGCCAACGTCCTGACTTTC
>TRBV13|NA|NA|TRBJ2-1
CASSSRQVQADEQFF
TGTGCCAGCAGCTCTCGACAGGTCCAGGCCGATGAGCAGTTCTTC
>TRBV7-2|NA|TRBD1|TRBJ2-5
CASSLGGQGMQETQYF
TGTGCCAGCAGCTTAGGGGGACAGGGAATGCAAGAGACCCAGTACTTC
>TRBV13|NA|TRBD1|TRBJ1-1
CASSSQHGEQGKVTEAFF
TGTGCCAGCAGCTCACAACACGGGGAACAGGGGAAGGTAACTGAAGCTTTCTTT
>TRBV7-9|NA|NA|TRBJ2-3
CASSFQVFTDTQYF
TGTGCCAGCAGCTTCCAGGTCTTCACAGATACGCAGTATTTT
>TRBV5-6|once|NA|TRBJ2-5
CASTPVGRLIQETQYF
TGTGCCAGCACCCCAGTTGGCAGGCTTATCCAAGAGACCCAGTACTTC
>TRBV4-1|NA|NA|TRBJ2-3
CASSQDRTDTQYF
TGCGCCAGCAGCCAAGATAGAACAGATACGCAGTATTTT
>TRBV6-2/TRBV6-3|once|TRBD2|TRBJ2-3
CASTLGDYRTDTQYF
TGTGCCAGCACCCTGGGGGACTACCGCACAGATACGCAGTATTTT
>TRBV20-1|NA|TRBD1|TRBJ1-2
CSARTGYGYTF
TGCAGTGCAAGGACAGGCTATGGCTACACCTTC
>TRBV12-3/TRBV12-4|NA|NA|TRBJ2-7
CASSSGPPNEQYF
TGTGCCAGCAGTTCCGGCCCCCCGAACGAGCAGTACTTC
>TRBV24-1|NA|NA|TRBJ2-1
CATSDLRWTGQFF
TGTGCCACCAGTGACCTCCGATGGACGGGGCAGTTCTTC
>TRBV15|NA|TRBD2|TRBJ2-7
CATSRATSGSGTYEQYF
TGTGCCACCAGCAGAGCAACTAGCGGGAGTGGAACCTACGAGCAGTACTTC
>TRBV6-2/TRBV6-3|NA|NA|TRBJ2-2
CASSSEAERDGELFF
TGTGCCAGCAGTTCGGAGGCGGAGAGGGACGGGGAGCTGTTTTTT
>TRBV7-2|NA|TRBD2|TRBJ2-1
CASSLDEGGQIFEQFF
TGTGCCAGCAGCTTAGATGAGGGAGGGCAAATATTTGAGCAGTTCTTC
>TRBV12-3/TRBV12-4|NA|NA|TRBJ1-5
CASSFRAIGGGGPQHF
TGTGCCAGCAGTTTTCGCGCAATTGGGGGTGGTGGGCCCCAGCATTTT
>TRBV12-3/TRBV12-4|few|NA|TRBJ2-7
CASSLDIYEQYF
TGTGCCAGCAGTTTAGATATTTACGAGCAGTACTTC
>TRBV6-2/TRBV6-3|NA|NA|TRBJ2-7
CASNIKDRGEQYF
TGTGCCAGCAATATCAAGGACAGAGGGGAGCAGTACTTC
>TRBV5-6|NA|NA|TRBJ2-2
CASSPGTTGELFF
TGTGCCAGCAGCCCTGGGACAACCGGGGAGCTGTTTTTT
>TRBV5-1|NA|NA|TRBJ1-1
CASSGINTEAFF
TGCGCCAGCTCCGGGATAAACACTGAAGCTTTCTTT
>TRBV20-1|NA|TRBD1|TRBJ2-1
CSASTGDNEQFF
TGCAGTGCTAGTACAGGGGACAATGAGCAGTTCTTC
>TRBV15|NA|NA|TRBJ2-3
CATSRDRGRQYF
TGTGCCACCAGCAGAGATAGGGGACGGCAGTATTTT
>TRBV27|few|NA|TRBJ2-7
CASSLGAGSYEQYF
TGTGCCAGCAGTTTAGGCGCGGGCTCCTACGAGCAGTACTTC
>TRBV6-2/TRBV6-3|NA|TRBD2|TRBJ2-1
CASSSPGLTTYEQFF
TGTGCCAGCAGTTCCCCGGGACTAACTACCTATGAGCAGTTCTTC
>TRBV9|NA|NA|TRBJ2-2
CASSPRESSATGELFF
TGTGCCAGCAGCCCCAGGGAGTCGTCGGCCACCGGGGAGCTGTTTTTT
>TRBV27|NA|NA|TRBJ1-5
CASSPYGTTHQPQHF
TGTGCCAGCAGTCCGTACGGGACAACTCATCAGCCCCAGCATTTT
>TRBV7-9|few|NA|TRBJ1-1
CASSLGGEAFF
TGTGCCAGCAGCTTGGGGGGAGAAGCTTTCTTT
>TRBV6-2/TRBV6-3|NA|NA|TRBJ1-2
CASRGLDSFWGYGYTF
TGTGCCAGCAGAGGCCTAGACAGCTTCTGGGGCTATGGCTACACCTTC
>TRBV19|NA|NA|TRBJ2-5
CASSMHSGGLAGLETQYF
TGTGCCAGTAGTATGCATTCCGGTGGATTGGCGGGGTTGGAGACCCAGTACTTC
>TRBV11-2|NA|TRBD1|TRBJ1-2
CASPDRSSYGYTF
TGTGCCAGCCCGGACAGGAGCTCTTATGGCTACACCTTC
>TRBV20-1|NA|NA|TRBJ2-7
CSARDPGSAYEQYF
TGCAGTGCTAGAGACCCAGGGTCGGCATATGAGCAGTACTTC
>TRBV5-4|NA|NA|TRBJ2-1
CASSFRYLGPGGEQFF
TGTGCCAGCAGCTTCAGATATTTGGGGCCTGGGGGGGAGCAGTTCTTC